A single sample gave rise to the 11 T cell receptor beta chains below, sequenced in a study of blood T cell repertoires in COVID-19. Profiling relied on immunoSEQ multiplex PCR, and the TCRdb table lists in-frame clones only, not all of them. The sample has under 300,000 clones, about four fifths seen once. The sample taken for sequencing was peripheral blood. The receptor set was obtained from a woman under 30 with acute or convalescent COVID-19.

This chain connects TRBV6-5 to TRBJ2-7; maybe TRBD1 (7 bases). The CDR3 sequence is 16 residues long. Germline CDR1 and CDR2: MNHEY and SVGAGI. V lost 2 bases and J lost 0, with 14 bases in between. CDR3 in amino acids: CASSYGRGVLSYEQYF. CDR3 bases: TGTGCCAGCAGTTACGGCAGGGGGGTCCTCTCCTACGAGCAGTACTTC.

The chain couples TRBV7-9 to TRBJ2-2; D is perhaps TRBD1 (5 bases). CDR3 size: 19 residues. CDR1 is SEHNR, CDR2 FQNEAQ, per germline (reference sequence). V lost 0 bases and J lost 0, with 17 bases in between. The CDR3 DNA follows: TGTGCCAGCAGCTTAGCGGGGCCTCGGCAAAAACCGAACACCGGGGAGCTGTTTTTT. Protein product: CASSLAGPRQKPNTGELFF.

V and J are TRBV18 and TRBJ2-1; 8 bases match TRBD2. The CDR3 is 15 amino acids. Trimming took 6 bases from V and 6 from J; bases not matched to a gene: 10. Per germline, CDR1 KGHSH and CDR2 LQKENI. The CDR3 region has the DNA TGTGCCAGCTCGACCCGGACTAGCTCCCTCAATGAGCAGTTCTTC. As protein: CASSTRTSSLNEQFF.

The CDR3 is CASTKPGQGYEQYF. DNA for the CDR3: TGTGCCAGCACCAAACCGGGACAGGGATACGAGCAGTACTTC. The gene calls are TRBV28 and TRBJ2-7, with 9 nucleotides matching TRBD1. The CDR3 contains 14 residues. Germline CDR1 MDHEN, CDR2 SYDVKM. J was trimmed by 4 bases and V by 7 bases; bases with no gene match: 8.

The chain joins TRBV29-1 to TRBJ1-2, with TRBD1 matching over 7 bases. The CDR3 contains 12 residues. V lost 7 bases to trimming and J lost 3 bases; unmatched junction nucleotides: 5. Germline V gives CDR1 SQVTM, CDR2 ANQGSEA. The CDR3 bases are TGCAGCGGACAGGGCTGGGACTATGGCTACACCTTC. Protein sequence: CSGQGWDYGYTF.

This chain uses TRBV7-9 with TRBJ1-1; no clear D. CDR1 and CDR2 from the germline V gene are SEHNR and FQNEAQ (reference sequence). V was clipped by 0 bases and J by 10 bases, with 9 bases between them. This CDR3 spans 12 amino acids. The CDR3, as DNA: TGTGCCAGCAGCTTAGCCGGGTTGGGAGCTTTCTTT. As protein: CASSLAGLGAFF.

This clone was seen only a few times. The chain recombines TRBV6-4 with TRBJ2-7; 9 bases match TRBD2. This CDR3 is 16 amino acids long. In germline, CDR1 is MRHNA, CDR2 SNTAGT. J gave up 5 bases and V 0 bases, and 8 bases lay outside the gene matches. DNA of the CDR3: TGTGCCAGCAGTGACTCGAGCCCTAGCGGGATCGACGAGCAGTACTTC. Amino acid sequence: CASSDSSPSGIDEQYF.

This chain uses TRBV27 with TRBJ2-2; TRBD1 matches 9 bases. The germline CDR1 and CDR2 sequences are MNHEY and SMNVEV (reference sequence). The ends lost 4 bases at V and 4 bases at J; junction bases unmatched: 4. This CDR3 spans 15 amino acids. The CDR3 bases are TGTGCCAGCAGTTCGGGACAGGGCCCCACCGGGGAGCTGTTTTTT. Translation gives CASSSGQGPTGELFF.

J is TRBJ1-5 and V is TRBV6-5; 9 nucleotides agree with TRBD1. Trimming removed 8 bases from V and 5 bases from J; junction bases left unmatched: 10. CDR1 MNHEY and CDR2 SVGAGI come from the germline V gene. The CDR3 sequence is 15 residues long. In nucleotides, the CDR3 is TGTGCCAGCCTAAATAGGGACAGGGAGTATCAGCCCCAGCATTTT. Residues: CASLNRDREYQPQHF.

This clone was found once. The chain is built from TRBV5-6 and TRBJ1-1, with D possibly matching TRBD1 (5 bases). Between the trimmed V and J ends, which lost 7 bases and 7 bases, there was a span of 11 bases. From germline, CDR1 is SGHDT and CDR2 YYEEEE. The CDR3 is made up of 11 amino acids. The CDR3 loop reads CASGTYYEAFF. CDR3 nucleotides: TGTGCCAGCGGGACTTACTATGAAGCTTTCTTT.

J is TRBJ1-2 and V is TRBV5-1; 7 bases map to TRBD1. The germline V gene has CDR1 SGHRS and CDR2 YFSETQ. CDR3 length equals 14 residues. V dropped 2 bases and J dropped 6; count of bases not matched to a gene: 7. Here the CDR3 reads CASSLLGGEDGYTF. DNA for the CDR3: TGCGCCAGCAGCTTACTAGGGGGCGAGGATGGCTACACCTTC.